This section outlines one TCR beta chain sequence together with its context. Its antigen is not identified. The sample belongs to a study of a mutant IDH1 vaccine in newly diagnosed glioma. Background on the study: Most had both radiotherapy and temozolomide beforehand; others had only one. Week 35 was safety follow-up visit V12; week 47 was end-of-study visit V13. Study outcomes and limitations: No link was apparently found between pseudoprogression and changes in top peripheral T cell clonotypes.

This table comes from immunoSEQ multiplex PCR, and its TCRdb copy is limited to in-frame clones, with some not included. Of 43,000 or so clones listed, over 80% are singletons. The time point is: week 35, safety follow-up. The vaccine gave 300 ug of a 20-mer mutant IDH1 peptide subcutaneously per dose. This clonotype was obtained from a man aged 50 to 60 with glioma. This specimen was PBMCs, taken from a glioma patient whose treatment included an IDH1 peptide vaccine.

The CDR3 reads CASSGQGANQPQHF. The CDR3 DNA reads TGTGCCAGCAGCGGACAGGGGGCGAATCAGCCCCAGCATTTT. The chain couples TRBV11-2 to TRBJ1-5, with 11 bases identical to TRBD1. The CDR3 consists of 14 residues. From germline, CDR1 is SGHAT and CDR2 FQNNGV. V lost 5 bases, J lost 4 bases, and 1 base stayed unmatched.